A selection of T cell receptor beta chains follows, all from one sample in a study of control samples from healthy donors and cancer patients. Assay used: immunoSEQ multiplex PCR; TCRdb lists only in-frame clones, some missing. The data contain more than 95,000 clones, about 90% of them seen just once; the ten biggest clones take up about 1.8%. The sequenced sample was blood. The source of these receptors is a man younger than 35 in good health. Both conserved end residues are part of each CDR3. Fields, in order: D gene, V gene, clone size, J gene, CDR3 DNA, CDR3 protein. D genes are given only for firm matches. Clone size is shown for a subset of rows, as once, few, many or a class of expanded clone.

D: NA; V: TRBV5-1; size: NA; J: TRBJ1-1; DNA: TGCGCCAGCAGCTTGGGACGGCTTCTGAACACTGAAGCTTTCTTT; CDR3: CASSLGRLLNTEAFF
D: NA; V: TRBV21-1; size: NA; J: TRBJ2-7; DNA: TGTGCCAGCAGCAAAGGCGTCTACGGCTCCTACGAGCAGTACTTC; CDR3: CASSKGVYGSYEQYF
D: NA; V: TRBV7-8; size: NA; J: TRBJ2-5; DNA: TGTGCCAGCAGCTTAGACGAAGAGACCCAGTACTTC; CDR3: CASSLDEETQYF
D: TRBD1; V: TRBV5-8; size: NA; J: TRBJ1-2; DNA: TGTGCCAGCAGCCTAAGACAAGGACAGGGAGATGGCTACACCTTC; CDR3: CASSLRQGQGDGYTF
D: NA; V: TRBV7-7; size: NA; J: TRBJ1-6; DNA: TGTGCCAGCAGCTTAGTCGAATATAATTCACCCCTCCACTTT; CDR3: CASSLVEYNSPLHF
D: NA; V: TRBV14; size: once; J: TRBJ2-2; DNA: TGTGCCAGCAGCCAAGTCTCATACCATAACACCGGGGAGCTGTTTTTT; CDR3: CASSQVSYHNTGELFF
D: TRBD2; V: TRBV28; size: NA; J: TRBJ2-1; DNA: TGTGCCAGCAGTTTAACCCCGGGGGGCAATGAGCAGTTCTTC; CDR3: CASSLTPGGNEQFF
D: TRBD1; V: TRBV6-4; size: NA; J: TRBJ1-2; DNA: TGTGCCAGCAGGGCTGATACATCCGACAGGGGAACTTATGGCTACACCTTC; CDR3: CASRADTSDRGTYGYTF
D: NA; V: TRBV20-1; size: many; J: TRBJ1-2; DNA: TGCAGTGCTAGTAGGGGGGCAGGTCATGGCTACACCTTC; CDR3: CSASRGAGHGYTF
D: NA; V: TRBV7-3; size: NA; J: TRBJ2-6; DNA: TGTGCCAGCAGCGTCCGGGCCAACGTCCTGACTTTC; CDR3: CASSVRANVLTF
D: NA; V: TRBV9; size: NA; J: TRBJ2-5; DNA: TGTGCCATCCCGGAGGAGGGGGCCCAAGAGACCCAGTACTTC; CDR3: CAIPEEGAQETQYF
D: NA; V: TRBV2; size: NA; J: TRBJ2-6; DNA: TGTGCCAGCAGTGGATCCGGGGCTAGCTCTGGGGCCAACGTCCTGACTTTC; CDR3: CASSGSGASSGANVLTF
D: NA; V: TRBV30; size: NA; J: TRBJ1-2; DNA: TGTGCCTGCTCTCCGAATGCTAACTATGGCTACACCTTC; CDR3: CACSPNANYGYTF
D: TRBD2; V: TRBV28; size: once; J: TRBJ2-1; DNA: TGTGCCAGCAGTGCCGGGACTAGCGGGGTCAATGAGCAGTTCTTC; CDR3: CASSAGTSGVNEQFF
D: TRBD2; V: TRBV19; size: NA; J: TRBJ2-5; DNA: TGTGCCAGTAGTACCTGGACTAGCGGAGAGACCCAGTACTTC; CDR3: CASSTWTSGETQYF
D: NA; V: TRBV27; size: once; J: TRBJ1-1; DNA: TGTGCCAGCAGTTCGGGCGGGGCCCTAACCAAATACACTGAAGCTTTCTTT; CDR3: CASSSGGALTKYTEAFF
D: NA; V: TRBV6-2/TRBV6-3; size: NA; J: TRBJ2-1; DNA: TGTGCCAGCAGTTCTTATGGCGGGATGACCTACAATGAGCAGTTCTTC; CDR3: CASSSYGGMTYNEQFF
D: TRBD1; V: TRBV6-1; size: NA; J: TRBJ1-2; DNA: TGTGCCAGCAGTGAAGGGGACAGATACTATGGCTACACCTTC; CDR3: CASSEGDRYYGYTF